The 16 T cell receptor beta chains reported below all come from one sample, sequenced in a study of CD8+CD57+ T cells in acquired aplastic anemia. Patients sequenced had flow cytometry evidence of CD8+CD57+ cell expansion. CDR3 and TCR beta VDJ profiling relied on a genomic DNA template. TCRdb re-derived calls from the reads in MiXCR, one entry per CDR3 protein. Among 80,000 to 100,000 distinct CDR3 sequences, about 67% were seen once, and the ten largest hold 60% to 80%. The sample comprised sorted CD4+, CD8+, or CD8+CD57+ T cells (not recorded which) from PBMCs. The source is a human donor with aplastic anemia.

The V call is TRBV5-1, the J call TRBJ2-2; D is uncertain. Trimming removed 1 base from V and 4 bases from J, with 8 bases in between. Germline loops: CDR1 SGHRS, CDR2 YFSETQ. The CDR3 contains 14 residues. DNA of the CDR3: TGCGCCAGCAGCTTGCCACCTTCCACCGGGGAGCTGTTTTTT. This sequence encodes CASSLPPSTGELFF.

The CDR3 DNA reads TGTGCCACCAGTGATTTTCGAACAGGTCAAGAGACCCAGTACTTC. This translates into CATSDFRTGQETQYF. The V and J genes are TRBV24-1 and TRBJ2-5, with D perhaps matching TRBD1 (5 bases). The germline V gene has CDR1 KGHDR and CDR2 SFDVKD. The length of the CDR3 is 15 residues. Trimming stripped 1 base from V and 2 bases from J, with 10 bases between.

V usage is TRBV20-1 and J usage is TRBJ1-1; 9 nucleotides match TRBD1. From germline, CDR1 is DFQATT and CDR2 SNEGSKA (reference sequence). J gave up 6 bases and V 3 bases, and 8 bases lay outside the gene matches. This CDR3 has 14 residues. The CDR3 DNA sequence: TGCAGTGCTAGTACAGGGGGCATTTATTCTGAAGCTTTCTTT. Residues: CSASTGGIYSEAFF.

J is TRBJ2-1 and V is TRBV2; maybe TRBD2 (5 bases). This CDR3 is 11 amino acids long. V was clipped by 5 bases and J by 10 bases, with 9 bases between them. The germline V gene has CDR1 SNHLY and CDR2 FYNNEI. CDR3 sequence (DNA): TGTGCCAGCAGTCCGGGGAACGAGCAGTTCTTC. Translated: CASSPGNEQFF.

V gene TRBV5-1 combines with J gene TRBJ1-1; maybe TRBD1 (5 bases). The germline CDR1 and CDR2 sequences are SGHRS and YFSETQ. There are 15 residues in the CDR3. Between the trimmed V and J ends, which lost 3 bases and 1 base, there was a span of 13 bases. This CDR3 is CASSSVGAGNTEAFF. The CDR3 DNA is TGCGCCAGCAGCTCGGTAGGGGCGGGGAACACTGAAGCTTTCTTT.

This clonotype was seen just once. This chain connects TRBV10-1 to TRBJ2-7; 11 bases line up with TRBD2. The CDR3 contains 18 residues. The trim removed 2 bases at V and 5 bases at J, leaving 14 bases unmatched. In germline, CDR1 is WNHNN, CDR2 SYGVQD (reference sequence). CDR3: CASSEGAGTSGSGDEQYF. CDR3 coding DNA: TGCGCCAGCAGTGAGGGGGCCGGGACTAGCGGCTCGGGGGACGAGCAGTACTTC.

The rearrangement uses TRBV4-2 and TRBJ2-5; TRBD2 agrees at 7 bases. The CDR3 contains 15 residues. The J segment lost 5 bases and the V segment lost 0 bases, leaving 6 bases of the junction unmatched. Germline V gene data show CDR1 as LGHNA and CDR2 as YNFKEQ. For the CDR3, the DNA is TGTGCCAGCAGCCAAGAATCGGGGGGTGGGGAGACCCAGTACTTC. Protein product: CASSQESGGGETQYF.

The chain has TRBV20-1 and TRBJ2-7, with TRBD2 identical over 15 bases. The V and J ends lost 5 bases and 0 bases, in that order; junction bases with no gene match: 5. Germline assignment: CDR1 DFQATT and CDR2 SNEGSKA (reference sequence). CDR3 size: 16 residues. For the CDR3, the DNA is TGCAGTGCTTCCGGGACTAGCGGGGGGAGCTCCTACGAGCAGTACTTC. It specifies CSASGTSGGSSYEQYF.

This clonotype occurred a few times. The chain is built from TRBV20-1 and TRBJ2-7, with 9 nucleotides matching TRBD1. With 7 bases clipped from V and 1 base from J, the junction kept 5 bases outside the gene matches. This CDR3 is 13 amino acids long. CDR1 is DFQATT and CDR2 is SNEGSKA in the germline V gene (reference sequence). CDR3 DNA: TGCAGTGGGGAACAGGGGGCTTCCTACGAGCAGTACTTC. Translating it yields CSGEQGASYEQYF.

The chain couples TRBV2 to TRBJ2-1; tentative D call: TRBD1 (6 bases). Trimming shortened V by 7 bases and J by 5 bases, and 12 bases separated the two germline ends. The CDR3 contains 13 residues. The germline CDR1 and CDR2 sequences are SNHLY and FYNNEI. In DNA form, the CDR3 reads TGTGCCAGCAACACCAACAGGGACAATGAGCAGTTCTTC. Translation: CASNTNRDNEQFF.

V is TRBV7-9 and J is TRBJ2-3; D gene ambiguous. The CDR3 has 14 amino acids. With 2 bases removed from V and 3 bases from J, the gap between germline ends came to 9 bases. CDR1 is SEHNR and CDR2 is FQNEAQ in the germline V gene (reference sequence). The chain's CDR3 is CASSLWPETDTQYF. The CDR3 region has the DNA TGTGCCAGCAGCTTATGGCCGGAAACAGATACGCAGTATTTT. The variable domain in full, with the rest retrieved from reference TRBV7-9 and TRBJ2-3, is DTGVSQNPRHKITKRGQNVTFRCDPISEHNRLYWYRQTLGQGPEFLTYFQNEAQLEKSRLLSDRFSAERPKGSFSTLEIQRTEQGDSAMYLCASSLWPETDTQYFGPGTRLTVL.

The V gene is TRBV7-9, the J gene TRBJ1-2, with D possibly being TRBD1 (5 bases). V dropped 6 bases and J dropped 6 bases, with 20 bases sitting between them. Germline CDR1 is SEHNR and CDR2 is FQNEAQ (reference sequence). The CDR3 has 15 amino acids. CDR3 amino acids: CASRGPGQPLDGYTF. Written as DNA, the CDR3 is TGTGCCAGCAGGGGCCCAGGGCAGCCTTTAGATGGCTACACCTTC.

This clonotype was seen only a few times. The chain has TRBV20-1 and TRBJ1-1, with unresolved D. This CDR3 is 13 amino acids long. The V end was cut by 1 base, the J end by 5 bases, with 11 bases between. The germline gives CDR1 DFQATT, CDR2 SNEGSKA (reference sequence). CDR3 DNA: TGCAGTGCTAGAGGGCCATTGCAGACTGAAGCTTTCTTT. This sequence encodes CSARGPLQTEAFF.

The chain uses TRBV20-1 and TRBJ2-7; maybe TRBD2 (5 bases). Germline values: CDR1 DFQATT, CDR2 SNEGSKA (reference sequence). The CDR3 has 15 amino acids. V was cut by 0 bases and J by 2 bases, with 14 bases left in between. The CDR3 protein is CSARDQEPRAYEQYF. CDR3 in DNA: TGCAGTGCTAGAGATCAAGAGCCGAGGGCCTACGAGCAGTACTTC.

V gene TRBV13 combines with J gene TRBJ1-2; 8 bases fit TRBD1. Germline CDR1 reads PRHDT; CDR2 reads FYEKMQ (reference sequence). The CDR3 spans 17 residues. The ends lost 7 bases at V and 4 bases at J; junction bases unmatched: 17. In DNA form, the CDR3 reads TGTGCCAGCACCGAGCGGGACAGGCTTCACTTAGCCTATGGCTACACCTTC. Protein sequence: CASTERDRLHLAYGYTF.

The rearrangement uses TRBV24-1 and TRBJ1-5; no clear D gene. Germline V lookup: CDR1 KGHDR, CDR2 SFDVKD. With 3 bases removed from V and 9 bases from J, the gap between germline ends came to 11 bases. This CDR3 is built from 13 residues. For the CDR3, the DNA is TGTGCCACCAGTGATGTTACAGCGGTGCCCCAGCATTTT. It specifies CATSDVTAVPQHF.